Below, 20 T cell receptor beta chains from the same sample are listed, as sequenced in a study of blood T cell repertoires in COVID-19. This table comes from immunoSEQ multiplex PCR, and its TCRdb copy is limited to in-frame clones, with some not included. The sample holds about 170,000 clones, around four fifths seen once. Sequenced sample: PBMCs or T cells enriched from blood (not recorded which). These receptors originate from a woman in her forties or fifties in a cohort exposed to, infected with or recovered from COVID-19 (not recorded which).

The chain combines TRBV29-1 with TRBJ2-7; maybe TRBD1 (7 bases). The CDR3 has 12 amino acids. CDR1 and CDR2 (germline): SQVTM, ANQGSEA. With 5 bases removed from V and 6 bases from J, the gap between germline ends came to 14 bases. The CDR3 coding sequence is TGCAGCGTTCGGGGGACAGCTATCGAGCAGTACTTC. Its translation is CSVRGTAIEQYF.

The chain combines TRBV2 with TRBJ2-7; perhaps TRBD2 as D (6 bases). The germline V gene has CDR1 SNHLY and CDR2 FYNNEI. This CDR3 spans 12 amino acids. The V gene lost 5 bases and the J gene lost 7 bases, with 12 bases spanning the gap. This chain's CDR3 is CASSSTGREQYF. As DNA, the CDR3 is TGTGCCAGCAGTTCTACCGGGAGAGAGCAGTACTTC.

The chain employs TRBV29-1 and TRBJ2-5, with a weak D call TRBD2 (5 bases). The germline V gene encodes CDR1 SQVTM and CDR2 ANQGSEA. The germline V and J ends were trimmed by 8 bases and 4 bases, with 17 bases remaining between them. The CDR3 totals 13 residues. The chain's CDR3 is CSHGNPKGETQYF. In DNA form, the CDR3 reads TGCAGCCACGGGAACCCGAAAGGAGAGACCCAGTACTTC.

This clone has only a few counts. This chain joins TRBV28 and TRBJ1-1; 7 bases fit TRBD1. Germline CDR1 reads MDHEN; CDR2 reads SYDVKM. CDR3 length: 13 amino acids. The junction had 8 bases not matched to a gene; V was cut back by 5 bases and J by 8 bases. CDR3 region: CASSLHEQGEAFF. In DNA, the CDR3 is TGTGCCAGCAGTCTTCATGAACAGGGGGAAGCTTTCTTT.

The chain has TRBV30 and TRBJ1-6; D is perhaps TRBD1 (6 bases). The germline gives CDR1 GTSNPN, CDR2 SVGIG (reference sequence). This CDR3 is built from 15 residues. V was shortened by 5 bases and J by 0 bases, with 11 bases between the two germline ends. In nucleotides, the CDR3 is TGTGCCTGGTGGACAGCCAACTCCTATAATTCACCCCTCCACTTT. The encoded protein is CAWWTANSYNSPLHF.

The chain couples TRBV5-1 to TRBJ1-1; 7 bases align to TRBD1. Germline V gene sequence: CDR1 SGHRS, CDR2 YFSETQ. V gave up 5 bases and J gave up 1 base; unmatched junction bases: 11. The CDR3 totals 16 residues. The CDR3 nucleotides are TGCGCCAGCAGGACAGGGACAGCCTTCGGGAACACTGAAGCTTTCTTT. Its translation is CASRTGTAFGNTEAFF.

CDR3 coding DNA: TGCGCCAGCAGCCAAGAAGTGGGCGAGCCCACTGAAGCTTTCTTT. Encoded protein: CASSQEVGEPTEAFF. This chain connects TRBV4-1 to TRBJ1-1; no clear D gene. The germline CDR1 and CDR2 sequences are MGHRA and YSYEKL. This CDR3 spans 15 amino acids. The V and J ends lost 0 bases and 4 bases respectively, with 12 bases between them.

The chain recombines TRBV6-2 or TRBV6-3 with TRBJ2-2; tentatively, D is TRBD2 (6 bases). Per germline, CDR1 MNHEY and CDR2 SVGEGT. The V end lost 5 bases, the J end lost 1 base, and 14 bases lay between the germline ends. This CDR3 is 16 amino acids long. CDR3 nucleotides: TGTGCCAGCAGTCGACCAGGCGGGGAGAACACCGGGGAGCTGTTTTTT. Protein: CASSRPGGENTGELFF.

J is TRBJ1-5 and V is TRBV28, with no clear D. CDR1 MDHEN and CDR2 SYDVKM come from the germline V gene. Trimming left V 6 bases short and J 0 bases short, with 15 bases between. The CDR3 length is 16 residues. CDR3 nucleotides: TGTGCCAGCAGACCTCACCAGTTGTATAGCAATCAGCCCCAGCATTTT. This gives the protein CASRPHQLYSNQPQHF.

CDR3 in DNA: TGTGCCAGCAGCATAACGAGGGGGCGTGAGACCCAGTACTTC. Translation: CASSITRGRETQYF. The chain carries TRBV6-4 and TRBJ2-5; 7 nucleotides line up with TRBD1. There are 14 residues in the CDR3. Per the germline V gene, CDR1 is MRHNA and CDR2 is SNTAGT. V trimming: 6 bases; J trimming: 5 bases; junction bases outside the gene matches: 9.

In DNA form, the CDR3 reads TGTGCCAGTAGCCCCAGACAGATACCTCGTGTGAACACTGAAGCTTTCTTT. Protein sequence: CASSPRQIPRVNTEAFF. The chain carries TRBV19 and TRBJ1-1; a weak D match, TRBD1 (5 bases). The CDR3 is made up of 17 amino acids. Trimming removed 6 bases from V and 0 bases from J, with 20 bases in between. Germline values: CDR1 LNHDA, CDR2 SQIVND (reference sequence). Supplemented by reference TRBV19 and TRBJ1-1, the full variable domain reads DGGITQSPKYLFRKEGQNVTLSCEQNLNHDAMYWYRQDPGQGLRLIYYSQIVNDFQKGDIAEGYSVSREKKESFPLTVTSAQKNPTAFYLCASSPRQIPRVNTEAFFGQGTRLTVV.

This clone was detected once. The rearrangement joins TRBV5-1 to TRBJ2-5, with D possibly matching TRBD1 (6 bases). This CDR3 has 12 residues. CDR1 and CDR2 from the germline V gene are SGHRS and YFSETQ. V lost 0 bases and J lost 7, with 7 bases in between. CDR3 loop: CASSLGGGTQYF. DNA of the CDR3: TGCGCCAGCAGCTTGGGAGGGGGGACCCAGTACTTC.

The CDR3 coding sequence is TGCGCCAGCAGCCTACAGGGGGGGCTCTACGAGCAGTACTTC. This gives the protein CASSLQGGLYEQYF. This sequence joins TRBV10-1 and TRBJ2-7; TRBD1 is a possible D gene (8 bases). With 6 bases removed from V and 3 bases from J, the gap between germline ends came to 15 bases. Germline lookup yields CDR1 WNHNN and CDR2 SYGVQD (reference sequence). This CDR3 spans 14 amino acids.

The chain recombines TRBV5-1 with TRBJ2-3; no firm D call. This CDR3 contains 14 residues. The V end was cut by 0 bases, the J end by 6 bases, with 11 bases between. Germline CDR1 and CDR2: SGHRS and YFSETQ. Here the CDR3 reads CASSLDAVTDTQYF. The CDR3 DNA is TGCGCCAGCAGCTTGGATGCGGTTACGGATACGCAGTATTTT.

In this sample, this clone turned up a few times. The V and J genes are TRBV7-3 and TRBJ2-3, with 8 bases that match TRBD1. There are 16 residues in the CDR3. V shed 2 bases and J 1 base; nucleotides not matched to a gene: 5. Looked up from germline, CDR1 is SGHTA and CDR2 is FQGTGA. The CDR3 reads CASSLGQGLRTDTQYF. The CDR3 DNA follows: TGTGCCAGCAGCTTAGGACAGGGCCTACGCACAGATACGCAGTATTTT.

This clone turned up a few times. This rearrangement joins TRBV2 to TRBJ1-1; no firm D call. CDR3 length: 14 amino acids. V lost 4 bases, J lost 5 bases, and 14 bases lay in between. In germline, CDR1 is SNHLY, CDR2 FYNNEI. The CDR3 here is CASSASGSGTEAFF. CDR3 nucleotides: TGTGCCAGCAGTGCTTCGGGGTCGGGGACTGAAGCTTTCTTT.

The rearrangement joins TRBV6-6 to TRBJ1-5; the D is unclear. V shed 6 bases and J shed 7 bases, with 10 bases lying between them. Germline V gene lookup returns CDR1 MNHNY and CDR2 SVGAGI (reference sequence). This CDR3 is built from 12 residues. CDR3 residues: CASSLPGQPQHF. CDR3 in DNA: TGTGCCAGCAGCCTTCCGGGGCAGCCCCAGCATTTT.

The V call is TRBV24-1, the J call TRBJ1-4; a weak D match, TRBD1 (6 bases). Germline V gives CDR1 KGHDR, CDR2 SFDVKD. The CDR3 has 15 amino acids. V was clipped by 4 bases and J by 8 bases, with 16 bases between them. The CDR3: CATSDPTGSGEKLFF. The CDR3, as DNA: TGTGCCACCAGTGACCCTACAGGGTCGGGAGAAAAACTGTTTTTT.

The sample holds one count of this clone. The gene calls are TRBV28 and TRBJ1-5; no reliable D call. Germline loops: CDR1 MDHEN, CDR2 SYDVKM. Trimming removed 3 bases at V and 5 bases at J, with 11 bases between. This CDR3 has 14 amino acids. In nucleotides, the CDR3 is TGTGCCAGCAGTTTGTCGTTAGCAGATCAGCCCCAGCATTTT. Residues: CASSLSLADQPQHF.

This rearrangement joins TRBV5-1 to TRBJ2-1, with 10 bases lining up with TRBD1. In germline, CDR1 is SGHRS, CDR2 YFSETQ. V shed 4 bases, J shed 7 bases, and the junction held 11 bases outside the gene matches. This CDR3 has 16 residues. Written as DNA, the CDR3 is TGCGCCAGCAGCCGCGGGGGACAGGGGATTATGAATGAGCAGTTCTTC. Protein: CASSRGGQGIMNEQFF.